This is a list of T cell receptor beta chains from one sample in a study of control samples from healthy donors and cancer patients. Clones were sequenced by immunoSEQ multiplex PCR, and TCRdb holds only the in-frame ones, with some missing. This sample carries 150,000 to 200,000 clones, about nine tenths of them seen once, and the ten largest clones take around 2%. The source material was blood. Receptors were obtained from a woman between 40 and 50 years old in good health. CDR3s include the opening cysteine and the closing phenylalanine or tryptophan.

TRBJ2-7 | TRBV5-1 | CASSFTTGTGSYEQYF
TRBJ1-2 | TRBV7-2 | CASSPSMGTFYGYTF
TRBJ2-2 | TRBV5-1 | CASSYGPRGGDTGELFF
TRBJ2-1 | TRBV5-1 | CASSWTDSSYNEQFF
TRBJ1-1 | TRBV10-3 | CAISEMLVGRVNTEAFF
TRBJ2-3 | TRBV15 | CATSSRAGTDTQYF
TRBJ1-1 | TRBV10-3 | CAISESRAGDEAFF
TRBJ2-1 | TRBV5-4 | CASSLAVGALSSYNEQFF
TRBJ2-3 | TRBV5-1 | CASSSGTGVDTQYF
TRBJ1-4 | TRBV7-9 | CASSLAPQGASNEKLFF
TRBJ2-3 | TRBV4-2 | CASRTERGAPDTQYF
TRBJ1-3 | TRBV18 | CASSPLPRGLSGNTIYF
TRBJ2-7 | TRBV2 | CASRSVRGYYEQYF
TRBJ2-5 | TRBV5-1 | CASSPGLAGGPGETQYF
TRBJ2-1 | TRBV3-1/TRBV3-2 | CASSQGGGGYNEQFF